In this sample, the clone carrying this T cell receptor beta chain turned up once. Original handling: Reference gene primer amplification yielded estimated nucleated cell counts. The assay was immunoSEQ multiplex PCR, and TCRdb's table has in-frame clones only and misses some. From that table come the V and J calls and clone size; the DNA was used to work out D and trimming. This sample has 200,000 or so clones, with 80% to 85% found just once. The sample comes from a study of blood T cell repertoires in COVID-19. Study as a whole: COVID-19 samples from acute and convalescent phases originated in the United States, Italy and Spain. T cells, B-cell-depleted T cells, or PBMCs supplied cDNA or gDNA.

In germline, CDR1 is MNHNS, CDR2 SASEGT. The CDR3 is made up of 13 amino acids. The ends were cut back, 1 base at V and 8 bases at J, with 12 bases in the middle. The chain is built from TRBV6-1 and TRBJ2-7; possible D gene TRBD1, 5 bases. The sample consisted of peripheral blood. This TCR was sampled from a woman aged 55-70 years with acute or convalescent COVID-19. For the CDR3, the DNA is TGTGCCAGCAGTGAAGAGGCCCCAGGGAAGCAGTACTTC. Translating gives CASSEEAPGKQYF.